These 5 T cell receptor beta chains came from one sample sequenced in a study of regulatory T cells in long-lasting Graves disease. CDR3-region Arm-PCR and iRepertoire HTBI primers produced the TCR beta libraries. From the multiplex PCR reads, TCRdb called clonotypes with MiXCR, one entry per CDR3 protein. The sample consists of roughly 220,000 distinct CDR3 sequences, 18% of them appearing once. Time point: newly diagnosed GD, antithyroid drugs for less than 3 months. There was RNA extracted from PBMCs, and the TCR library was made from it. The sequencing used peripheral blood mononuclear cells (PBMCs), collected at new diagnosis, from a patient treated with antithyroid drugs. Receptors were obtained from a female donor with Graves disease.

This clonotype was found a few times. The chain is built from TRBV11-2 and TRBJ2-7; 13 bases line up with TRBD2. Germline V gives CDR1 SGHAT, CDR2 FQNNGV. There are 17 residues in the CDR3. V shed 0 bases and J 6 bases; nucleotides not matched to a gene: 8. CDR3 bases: TGTGCCAGCAGCTTAGAACTAGCGGGAGGGCCCTGGGGCGAGCAGTACTTC. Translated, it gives CASSLELAGGPWGEQYF.

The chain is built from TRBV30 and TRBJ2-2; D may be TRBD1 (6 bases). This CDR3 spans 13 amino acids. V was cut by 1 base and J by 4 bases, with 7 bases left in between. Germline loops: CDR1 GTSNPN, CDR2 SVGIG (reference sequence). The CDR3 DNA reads TGTGCCTGGAGTGCAGGGGTCACCGGGGAGCTGTTTTTT. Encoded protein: CAWSAGVTGELFF.

Here the CDR3 DNA reads TGCAGTGCTAGATTCCCCCAGGGACGCGCTGAAGCTTTCTTT. It yields the protein CSARFPQGRAEAFF. The V call is TRBV20-1, the J call TRBJ1-1; the D gene is possibly TRBD1 (5 bases). V was pared by 2 bases and J by 6 bases, with 16 bases between. Per germline, CDR1 DFQATT and CDR2 SNEGSKA (reference sequence). This CDR3 is 14 amino acids long.

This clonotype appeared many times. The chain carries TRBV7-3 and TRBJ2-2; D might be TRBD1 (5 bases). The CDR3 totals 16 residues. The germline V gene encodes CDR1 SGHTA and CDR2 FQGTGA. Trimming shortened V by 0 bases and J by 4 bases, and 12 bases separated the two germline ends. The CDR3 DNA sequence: TGTGCCAGCAGCTTAACAGGGGCTCAGGGCACCGGGGAGCTGTTTTTT. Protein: CASSLTGAQGTGELFF.

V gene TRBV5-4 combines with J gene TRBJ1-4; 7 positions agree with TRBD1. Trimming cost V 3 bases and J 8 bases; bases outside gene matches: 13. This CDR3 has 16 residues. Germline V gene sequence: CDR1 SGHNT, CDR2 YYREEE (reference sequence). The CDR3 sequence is CASSSYREGAGEKLFF. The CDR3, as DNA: TGTGCCAGCAGCTCCTACCGCGAGGGGGCGGGGGAAAAACTGTTTTTT.